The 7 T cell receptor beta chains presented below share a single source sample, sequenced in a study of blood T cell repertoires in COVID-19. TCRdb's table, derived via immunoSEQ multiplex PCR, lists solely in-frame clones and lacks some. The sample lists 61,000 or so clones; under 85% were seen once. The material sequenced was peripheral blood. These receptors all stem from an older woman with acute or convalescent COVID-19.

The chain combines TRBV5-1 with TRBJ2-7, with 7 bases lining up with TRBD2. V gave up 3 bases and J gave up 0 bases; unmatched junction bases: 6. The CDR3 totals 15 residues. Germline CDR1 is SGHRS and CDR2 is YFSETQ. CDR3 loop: CASSYSGSSSYEQYF. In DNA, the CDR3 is TGCGCCAGCAGCTATAGCGGGTCTAGCTCCTACGAGCAGTACTTC.

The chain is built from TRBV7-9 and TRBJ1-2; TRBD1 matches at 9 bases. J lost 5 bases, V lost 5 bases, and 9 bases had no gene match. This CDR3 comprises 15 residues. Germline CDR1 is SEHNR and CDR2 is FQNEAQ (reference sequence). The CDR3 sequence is CASSLLGTGKYGYTF. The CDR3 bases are TGTGCCAGCAGCCTCCTAGGGACAGGGAAGTATGGCTACACCTTC. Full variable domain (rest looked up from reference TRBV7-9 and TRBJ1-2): DTGVSQNPRHKITKRGQNVTFRCDPISEHNRLYWYRQTLGQGPEFLTYFQNEAQLEKSRLLSDRFSAERPKGSFSTLEIQRTEQGDSAMYLCASSLLGTGKYGYTFGSGTRLTVV.

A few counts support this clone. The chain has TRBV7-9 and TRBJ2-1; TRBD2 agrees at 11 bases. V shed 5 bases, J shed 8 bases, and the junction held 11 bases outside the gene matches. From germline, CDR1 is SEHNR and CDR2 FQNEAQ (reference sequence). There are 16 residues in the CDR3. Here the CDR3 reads CASSRRLAGRSDEQFF. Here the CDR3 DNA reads TGTGCCAGCAGCCGCAGACTAGCGGGGCGTTCCGATGAGCAGTTCTTC.

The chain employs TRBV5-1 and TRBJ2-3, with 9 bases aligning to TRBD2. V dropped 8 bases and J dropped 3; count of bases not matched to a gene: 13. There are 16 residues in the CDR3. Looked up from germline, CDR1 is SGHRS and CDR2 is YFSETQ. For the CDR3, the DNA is TGCGCCAGTACCCCCTTCGTTAGCGGGGGTACAGATACGCAGTATTTT. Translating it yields CASTPFVSGGTDTQYF. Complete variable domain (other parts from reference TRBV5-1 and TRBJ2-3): KAGVTQTPRYLIKTRGQQVTLSCSPISGHRSVSWYQQTPGQGLQFLFEYFSETQRNKGNFPGRFSGRQFSNSRSEMNVSTLELGDSALYLCASTPFVSGGTDTQYFGPGTRLTVL.

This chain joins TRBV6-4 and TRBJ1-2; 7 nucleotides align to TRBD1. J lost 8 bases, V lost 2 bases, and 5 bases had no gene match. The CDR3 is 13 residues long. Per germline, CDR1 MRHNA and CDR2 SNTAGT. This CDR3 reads CASSDPPGGGYTF. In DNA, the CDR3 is TGTGCCAGCAGTGACCCCCCAGGGGGGGGCTACACCTTC.

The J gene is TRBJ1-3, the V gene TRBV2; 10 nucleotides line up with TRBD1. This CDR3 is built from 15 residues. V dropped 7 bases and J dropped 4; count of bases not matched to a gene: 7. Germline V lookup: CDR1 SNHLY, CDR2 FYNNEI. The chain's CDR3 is CASIRTTGGGNTIYF. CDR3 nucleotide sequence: TGTGCCAGCATCCGAACGACAGGGGGCGGAAACACCATATATTTT. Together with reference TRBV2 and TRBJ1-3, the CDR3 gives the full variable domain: EPEVTQTPSHQVTQMGQEVILRCVPISNHLYFYWYRQILGQKVEFLVSFYNNEISEKSEIFDDQFSVERPDGSNFTLKIRSTKLEDSAMYFCASIRTTGGGNTIYFGEGSWLTVV.

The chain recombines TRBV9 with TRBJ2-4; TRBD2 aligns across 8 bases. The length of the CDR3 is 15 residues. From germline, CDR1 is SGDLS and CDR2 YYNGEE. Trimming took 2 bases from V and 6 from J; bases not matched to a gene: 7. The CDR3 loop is CASSVGGATVNIQYF. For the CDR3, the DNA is TGTGCCAGCAGCGTCGGGGGGGCGACGGTAAACATTCAGTACTTC.